This T cell receptor beta chain stems from a study of shared clonotypes between healthy human individuals (TCRdb year 2020). Regarding the research as a whole: A couple of women and three men aged 18 to 49 years were included in the cohort. Per donor, three plates each were used for CD4 naive and CD4 memory, two for CD8 naive, and one for CD8 memory. To estimate repertoire size and how much clonotypes are shared between individuals, the study performed deep sequencing of blood TCR repertoires from 4 to 6 healthy adults. To increase sequencing depth and limit assay-specific biases, TCR repertoire library preparation and sequencing were carried out by different laboratories using diverse techniques. Each donor's leukapheresis produced roughly between about 0.9 and 9.5 billion PBMCs.

Using the deep immunoSEQ assay, TCR CDR3 regions were amplified from genomic DNA by multiplex PCR. For each cell subset, the extracted genomic DNA was distributed evenly across all wells of several immunoSEQ 96-well plates, and each plate served as one replicate. Each replicate PCR for sorted subsets received about 180 ng genomic DNA, equal to about 30,000 T cell genomes. Purified libraries were measured with a Qubit 3.0 fluorometer, size-checked on a Bioanalyzer 2100, and measured again with the KAPA Library Quantification kit. Each immunoSEQ 96-well plate was sequenced on its own single-read 150-cycle Illumina NextSeq 550 flow cell. As for how the authors treated the data: The immunoSEQ output contained only junctional sequences without quality scores, so filtering could not match that applied to full-length reads. To assign V/J genes and CDR3, sequences were annotated using PyIR, a Python wrapper for IgBLAST v1.9, with IMGT germline references. Reads were removed for weak V/J assignments (E-value above 1e-6), missing CDR3, stop codons, out-of-frame junctions, or ambiguous translated residues. V3J clonotypes were defined as sequences sharing the same inferred V gene, J gene, and CDR3 amino acid sequence. The percentage overlap between two repertoires was calculated by dividing the number of shared unique clonotypes by the size of the smaller repertoire. Three approaches were used to assess repertoire richness: RTK rarefaction, the Chao1 estimator, and Recon v2.1 estimates of unobserved clonotypes. For all TCRbeta clonotypes obtained by the gDNA method from several donors, generation probabilities were computed with OLGA. Drawn from immuneACCESS, this table holds only the in-frame rearrangements with V and J called that TCRdb kept. Clones are partly lost; checked studies trace under half to an unresolved V gene and leave the rest unexplained. V and J calls plus clone size are reproduced from that table; the DNA served to infer D and trimming. Across this sample there are hundreds of thousands of clones, with around 96% seen only once. Together, the top ten hold about 0.12% of the sample.

General study outcomes and caveats: Clonotypes shared by all four sorted-subset donors showed higher generation probabilities than non-shared clonotypes. Sampling was limited to blood, and TCR repertoires in tissue likely differ from TCR repertoires in blood. Pairwise subsampling indicated that sequencing depth was expected to affect the degree of clonotype sharing among donors. The genetic and exposure-history diversity represented was limited by the small number of donors. Naive subsets generally had larger estimated clonotype richness than memory subsets did. Around 5.4% of naive CD4, 3% to 4% of naive CD8, around 2.3% of memory CD4, and more than 0.35% of memory CD8 clonotypes were shared across a few donors. Even with the large sequencing depth, rarefaction of the sorted-subset datasets indicated that sequencing was incomplete.

CD8 naive samples consisted of CD45RO-negative cells that were positively selected for CCR7, yielding a CD45RA+CCR7+ population without TemRA cells. Healthy HIV-negative adults with no recently reported acute infections or vaccinations were included as donors. Only Caucasian adults living in Nashville, Tennessee, USA were represented among the donors. After blood collection by leukapheresis, PBMCs were isolated using Ficoll-Histopaque density gradient centrifugation and then cryopreserved in the vapor phase of liquid nitrogen. Analytical flow cytometry was used to check the purity and quantity of each magnetically sorted T cell population. Each sorted fraction had its genomic DNA isolated and then quantified by UV absorbance on a Nanodrop 2000c. Including cysteine and phenylalanine, the CDR3 has 13 amino acids. Only CDR3 DNA is held: 39 bases, read in frame from base 1. Sequences SGHDN (CDR1) and FVKESK (CDR2) are obtained from the germline V gene. V lost 4 bases and J lost 0 bases; the stretch between them is 6 bases long.

Comment on this clone: Which antigen it targets is not known. Base-call qualities are not available, and no considerably larger clone is one nucleotide away.

The chain uses TRBV14 and TRBJ2-5; no D gene call is confident. The specimen was naive CD8+ T cells sorted from blood. Read against the paper, the sample's cell subset or site label means: CD45RA+CCR7+. The sequence was collected from a woman younger than 45 in good health. The nucleotide sequence reads TGTGCCAGCAGCCCCCCCCACCAAGAGACCCAGTACTTC. The translation is CASSPPHQETQYF.